This T cell receptor beta chain was recorded in a study of cytomegalovirus exposure and HLA in healthy donors. Study as a whole: There were around 100 million unique TCR beta sequences, drawn from about 179 million T cells, in an earlier analysis.

With respect to this clone: Other DNA sequences in this specimen translate into the identical CDR3.

This PCR relied on a set of 60 Vbeta primers and 13 Jbeta primers. The method was immunoSEQ multiplex PCR; TCRdb's version includes in-frame clones alone and lacks a portion of them. Of 150,000 to 250,000 clones in the sample, approximately 78% were seen once. Germline V CDR1 and CDR2: SNHLY, FYNNEI. V lost 0 bases and J 9 bases, leaving 9 bases between the germline ends. The CDR3 length is 13 residues. The clonotype was recovered from a woman in her forties or fifties in good health and CMV-seropositive. The sample was PBMCs. The chain links TRBV2 to TRBJ2-1; a possible D gene is TRBD1 (5 bases). The CDR3 coding sequence is TGTGCCAGCAGTGAAGCAGGGGTGGGTGAGCAGTTCTTC. It encodes CASSEAGVGEQFF.